This T cell receptor beta chain was captured in a study of blood T cell repertoires in COVID-19. Study in general: T cells, B-cell-depleted T cells, or PBMCs supplied cDNA or gDNA.

Trimming took off 0 bases at V and 5 bases at J, with 5 bases between the two ends. This CDR3 has 11 amino acids. From germline, CDR1 is SQVTM and CDR2 ANQGSEA. Sequenced by immunoSEQ multiplex PCR; TCRdb stores in-frame clones only, minus some. This table has under 400,000 clones, about 89% appearing once. The chain couples TRBV29-1 to TRBJ2-7; D gene uncertain. Material for sequencing was peripheral blood. The sequence was collected from a woman aged 25-40 years with COVID-19, enrolled during active disease. CDR3 nucleotide sequence: TGCAGCGTTGAAGATCCGGACGAGCAGTACTTC. It yields the protein CSVEDPDEQYF.